These 29 T cell receptor beta chains originate from one sample sequenced in a study of blood T cell repertoires in COVID-19. Profiling relied on immunoSEQ multiplex PCR, and the TCRdb table lists in-frame clones only, not all of them. The table includes approximately 58,000 clones, about 79% detected once. Material: peripheral blood. Source of these receptors: an older woman with acute or convalescent COVID-19.

For this clone: Different DNA sequences within this sample yield the same CDR3. V usage is TRBV6-6 and J usage is TRBJ2-7; D might be TRBD2 (6 bases). The CDR3 loop spans 11 amino acids. Trimming took off 8 bases at V and 2 bases at J, with 7 bases between the two ends. CDR1 and CDR2 from the germline V gene are MNHNY and SVGAGI (reference sequence). The CDR3 region has the DNA TGTGCCAGCTCGGGGGCCTACGAGCAGTACTTC. It codes for CASSGAYEQYF.

The chain joins TRBV27 to TRBJ2-3, with 9 positions matching TRBD1. Germline V CDR1 and CDR2: MNHEY, SMNVEV (reference sequence). The J segment lost 5 bases and the V segment lost 3 bases, leaving 3 bases of the junction unmatched. The length of the CDR3 is 14 residues. The CDR3 is CASSFTGGEDTQYF. The CDR3 coding sequence is TGTGCCAGCAGTTTCACAGGGGGCGAAGATACGCAGTATTTT.

This CDR3 reads CASSLEPGLGGYTF. The CDR3 region has the DNA TGTGCCAGCAGCTTAGAGCCAGGGCTGGGTGGCTACACCTTC. The chain couples TRBV11-2 to TRBJ1-2, with D tentatively TRBD1 (5 bases). Germline CDR1 is SGHAT and CDR2 is FQNNGV. The germline V and J ends were trimmed by 0 bases and 7 bases, with 12 bases remaining between them. The CDR3 contains 14 residues. Together with reference TRBV11-2 and TRBJ1-2, the CDR3 gives the full variable domain: EAGVAQSPRYKIIEKRQSVAFWCNPISGHATLYWYQQILGQGPKLLIQFQNNGVVDDSQLPKDRFSAERLKGVDSTLKIQPAKLEDSAVYLCASSLEPGLGGYTFGSGTRLTVV.

The chain has TRBV6-4 and TRBJ1-1; tentative D call: TRBD1 (6 bases). Deletions cut 6 bases from V and 3 bases from J, with 11 bases between. The CDR3 runs 13 residues. Germline lookup yields CDR1 MRHNA and CDR2 SNTAGT. The CDR3 reads CASRAGVYTEAFF. The CDR3 DNA reads as TGTGCCAGCAGGGCAGGGGTGTACACTGAAGCTTTCTTT.

The J gene is TRBJ2-7, the V gene TRBV18; TRBD1 is a possible D gene (6 bases). The CDR3 is 15 residues long. Germline values: CDR1 KGHSH, CDR2 LQKENI. V was cut by 1 base and J by 3 bases, with 13 bases left in between. The CDR3 loop is CASSPRPGEVYEQYF. In DNA, the CDR3 is TGTGCCAGCTCACCACGTCCAGGGGAAGTCTACGAGCAGTACTTC.

This sequence joins TRBV7-9 and TRBJ1-3, with D possibly matching TRBD1 (6 bases). The CDR3 extends over 15 amino acids. CDR1 and CDR2 from the germline V gene are SEHNR and FQNEAQ (reference sequence). Trimming removed 2 bases at V and 2 bases at J, with 10 bases between. CDR3 DNA: TGTGCCAGCAGCTTATTTACAGGGACTGGAAACACCATATATTTT. As protein: CASSLFTGTGNTIYF.

J is TRBJ1-2 and V is TRBV9; D might be TRBD1 (5 bases). Trimming took 0 bases from V and 7 from J, leaving 13 bases between them. The CDR3 is made up of 14 amino acids. The V gene's germline CDR1 is SGDLS and CDR2 YYNGEE. This CDR3 is CASSVDGTGSGYTF. CDR3 bases: TGTGCCAGCAGCGTAGATGGTACAGGCAGTGGCTACACCTTC.

This clone was observed a handful of times. The chain has TRBV9 and TRBJ1-2; D gene unclear. The ends were cut back, 0 bases at V and 10 bases at J, with 7 bases in the middle. This CDR3 is 11 amino acids long. Germline CDR1 SGDLS, CDR2 YYNGEE. CDR3 DNA: TGTGCCAGCAGCGTAGCCCGAGACTACACCTTC. This translates into CASSVARDYTF.

CDR3 nucleotides: TGTGCCAGCAGCAAGGGGACCCTCGCGGGGGGCGGGGAGACCCAGTACTTC. Translating it yields CASSKGTLAGGGETQYF. This rearrangement joins TRBV3-1 (or the pseudogene TRBV3-2) to TRBJ2-5, with 8 bases fitting TRBD2. Germline V CDR1 and CDR2: LGHDT, YNNKEL (reference sequence). Germline trimming cut 5 bases from V and 5 bases from J; bases unmatched to any gene: 16. The CDR3 length is 17 residues.

This chain links TRBV5-1 with TRBJ2-2; TRBD1 matches at 8 bases. This CDR3 comprises 17 residues. V gave up 1 base and J gave up 0 bases; unmatched junction bases: 5. Germline CDR1 reads SGHRS; CDR2 reads YFSETQ. CDR3 protein: CASSLFQGASNTGELFF. DNA for the CDR3: TGCGCCAGCAGCTTGTTCCAGGGGGCGTCGAACACCGGGGAGCTGTTTTTT.

In this sample, this clone turned up a few times. This chain uses TRBV29-1 with TRBJ2-3, with 10 bases lining up with TRBD2. CDR3 length: 14 residues. Germline loops: CDR1 SQVTM, CDR2 ANQGSEA. Unmatched junction bases numbered 4, after V lost 6 bases and J lost 1 base. The CDR3 loop is CSVQRGGGTDTQYF. DNA for the CDR3: TGCAGCGTCCAGCGGGGGGGCGGCACAGATACGCAGTATTTT.

This clone was observed a single time. The rearrangement joins TRBV3-1 (or the pseudogene TRBV3-2) to TRBJ1-1; D call uncertain. Germline V lookup: CDR1 LGHDT, CDR2 YNNKEL (reference sequence). The CDR3 runs to 12 residues. V was pared by 1 base and J by 7 bases, with 7 bases between. CDR3: CASSQVGSEAFF. The CDR3 region has the DNA TGTGCCAGCAGCCAAGTCGGGAGTGAAGCTTTCTTT.

The V and J genes are TRBV3-1 (or the pseudogene TRBV3-2) and TRBJ1-6; no firm D call. With 3 bases removed from V and 10 bases from J, the gap between germline ends came to 19 bases. From germline, CDR1 is LGHDT and CDR2 YNNKEL (reference sequence). There are 16 residues in the CDR3. CDR3 DNA: TGTGCCAGCAGCCAGGGCTCAGGAGGAAAGGGATCACCCCTCCACTTT. This codes for CASSQGSGGKGSPLHF.

J is TRBJ2-2 and V is TRBV4-1; no clear D gene. The CDR3 spans 15 residues. Germline V gene sequence: CDR1 MGHRA, CDR2 YSYEKL. The V and J ends lost 6 bases and 7 bases respectively, with 18 bases between them. The CDR3 region is CASRITPGRVGELFF. The CDR3 nucleotides are TGCGCCAGCAGAATCACCCCTGGGCGTGTCGGGGAGCTGTTTTTT.

The rearrangement joins TRBV7-9 to TRBJ1-2; D is unclear. This CDR3 spans 14 amino acids. The V end lost 5 bases, the J end lost 2 bases, and 12 bases lay between the germline ends. Germline V CDR1 and CDR2: SEHNR, FQNEAQ (reference sequence). CDR3 bases: TGTGCCAGCAGCCCTTTTCGGGAAAACTATGGCTACACCTTC. Translated, it gives CASSPFRENYGYTF.

This sequence joins TRBV30 and TRBJ1-2, with D possibly matching TRBD1 (5 bases). There are 14 residues in the CDR3. V lost 0 bases, J lost 8 bases, and 16 bases lay in between. Germline CDR1 and CDR2: GTSNPN and SVGIG (reference sequence). CDR3 nucleotides: TGTGCCTGGAGTGTAGCAGGGTCCCGCGGAGGCTACACCTTC. It encodes CAWSVAGSRGGYTF. The complete variable domain, with remaining parts taken from reference TRBV30 and TRBJ1-2, reads SQTIHQWPATLVQPVGSPLSLECTVEGTSNPNLYWYRQAAGRGLQLLFYSVGIGQISSEVPQNLSASRPQDRQFILSSKKLLLSDSGFYLCAWSVAGSRGGYTFGSGTRLTVV.

This clone rates as medium-sized. The rearrangement joins TRBV21-1 to TRBJ2-7; the table's TRBD1 call for D was not verified on the DNA. TRBV21-1 is a pseudogene segment. This CDR3 has 13 residues. The CDR3 bases are TGTGCCAGCAACCGGGGACAGGGCTACGAGCAGTACTTC. As protein: CASNRGQGYEQYF.

The chain uses TRBV4-1 and TRBJ1-6, with TRBD1 matching over 8 bases. The CDR3 sequence is 21 residues long. J was trimmed by 0 bases and V by 0 bases; bases with no gene match: 13. In germline, CDR1 is MGHRA, CDR2 YSYEKL. CDR3 bases: TGCGCCAGCAGCCAAGATCGACAGGGGACAAGATGGAGCTCCTATAATTCACCCCTCCACTTT. Translated: CASSQDRQGTRWSSYNSPLHF.

This clone was counted only a few times. This chain uses TRBV11-3 with TRBJ2-7; a weak D match, TRBD1 (6 bases). In germline, CDR1 is SGHNT, CDR2 YENEEA. The CDR3 totals 13 residues. V shed 5 bases and J shed 5 bases, with 13 bases lying between them. This CDR3 reads CASSIYRDHEQYF. DNA of the CDR3: TGTGCCAGCAGCATCTACAGGGACCACGAGCAGTACTTC. Using reference TRBV11-3 and TRBJ2-7 for the parts outside the CDR3, the full variable domain is EAGVVQSPRYKIIEKKQPVAFWCNPISGHNTLYWYLQNLGQGPELLIRYENEEAVDDSQLPKDRFSAERLKGVDSTLKIQPAELGDSAVYLCASSIYRDHEQYFGPGTRLTVT.

This clone has only one observation. The rearrangement joins TRBV3-1 (or the pseudogene TRBV3-2) to TRBJ2-7; possible D gene TRBD2, 5 bases. V lost 6 bases and J lost 2, with 14 bases in between. The CDR3 runs 14 residues. Germline V lookup: CDR1 LGHDT, CDR2 YNNKEL (reference sequence). The CDR3 spells CASSGGPTAYEQYF. For the CDR3, the DNA is TGTGCCAGCAGTGGCGGGCCTACAGCCTACGAGCAGTACTTC.

The CDR3 spells CASSGGPPYEQYF. As DNA, the CDR3 is TGTGCCAGCTCCGGGGGTCCCCCCTACGAGCAGTACTTC. The chain recombines TRBV6-5 with TRBJ2-7, with D possibly TRBD2 on 6 matching bases. The germline CDR1 and CDR2 sequences are MNHEY and SVGAGI. This CDR3 has 13 amino acids. With 8 bases removed from V and 2 bases from J, the gap between germline ends came to 13 bases.

The chain has TRBV7-3 and TRBJ2-1; TRBD1 agrees at 7 bases. J lost 6 bases, V lost 5 bases, and 7 bases had no gene match. Germline values: CDR1 SGHTA, CDR2 FQGTGA. CDR3 length equals 14 residues. The CDR3: CASSPSQGFNEQFF. CDR3 nucleotide sequence: TGTGCCAGCAGCCCCTCACAGGGGTTCAATGAGCAGTTCTTC. The whole variable domain, remainder taken from reference TRBV7-3 and TRBJ2-1, is GAGVSQTPSNKVTEKGKYVELRCDPISGHTALYWYRQSLGQGPEFLIYFQGTGAADDSGLPNDRFFAVRPEGSVSTLKIQRTERGDSAVYLCASSPSQGFNEQFFGPGTRLTVL.

The genes are TRBV12-5 and TRBJ2-7; 8 nucleotides match TRBD2. CDR1 and CDR2 (germline): LGHNT, FRNRAP. After removal of 0 bases from V and 1 base from J, the junction contained 8 bases not matched to a gene. The CDR3 contains 17 residues. This chain's CDR3 is CASGLVPPGRGSYEQYF. Here the CDR3 DNA reads TGTGCTAGTGGTTTGGTACCGCCCGGGAGGGGATCCTACGAGCAGTACTTC. The entire variable domain, with the rest obtained from reference TRBV12-5 and TRBJ2-7, is as follows: DARVTQTPRHKVTEMGQEVTMRCQPILGHNTVFWYRQTMMQGLELLAYFRNRAPLDDSGMPKDRFSAEMPDATLATLKIQPSEPRDSAVYFCASGLVPPGRGSYEQYFGPGTRLTVT.

This rearrangement joins TRBV2 to TRBJ1-2; D is unclear. V was cut by 6 bases and J by 5 bases, with 10 bases left in between. Germline V CDR1 and CDR2: SNHLY, FYNNEI. The CDR3 length is 12 residues. CDR3 residues: CASRVVRYGYTF. The CDR3 DNA is TGTGCCAGCAGGGTTGTGAGGTATGGCTACACCTTC.

The chain uses TRBV5-1 and TRBJ2-2; D ambiguous. Looked up from germline, CDR1 is SGHRS and CDR2 is YFSETQ. Trimming took off 4 bases at V and 0 bases at J, with 10 bases between the two ends. CDR3 length: 15 amino acids. The CDR3 spells CASSRGSTNTGELFF. In DNA, the CDR3 is TGCGCCAGCAGCCGAGGCTCTACGAACACCGGGGAGCTGTTTTTT.

The chain is built from TRBV5-1 and TRBJ2-1, with D perhaps TRBD2 (7 bases). V dropped 7 bases and J dropped 0 bases, with 26 bases sitting between them. The germline gives CDR1 SGHRS, CDR2 YFSETQ. The CDR3 contains 19 residues. This CDR3 is CASAKKEWRGPSSYNEQFF. The DNA of the CDR3 is TGCGCCAGCGCGAAGAAGGAGTGGCGGGGGCCTTCCTCCTACAATGAGCAGTTCTTC.

V gene TRBV10-3 combines with J gene TRBJ1-4, with D perhaps matching TRBD1 (5 bases). CDR1 and CDR2 from the germline V gene are ENHRY and SYGVKD. The CDR3 runs 13 residues. Trimming removed 6 bases from V and 5 bases from J, with 10 bases in between. Written as DNA, the CDR3 is TGTGCCATCAGCACCCGGGGGAATGAAAAACTGTTTTTT. Amino acids: CAISTRGNEKLFF.

This clone was detected a few times. This chain uses TRBV29-1 with TRBJ2-1; no clear D. V dropped 6 bases and J dropped 7 bases, with 13 bases sitting between them. The CDR3 runs 12 residues. The germline V gene encodes CDR1 SQVTM and CDR2 ANQGSEA. The CDR3 here is CSVHQDVNEQFF. CDR3 nucleotide sequence: TGCAGCGTCCACCAGGATGTGAATGAGCAGTTCTTC.

The chain is built from TRBV5-1 and TRBJ2-5; TRBD1 is a possible D gene (5 bases). Trimming left V 4 bases short and J 4 bases short, with 11 bases between. The CDR3 extends over 13 amino acids. CDR1 is SGHRS and CDR2 is YFSETQ in the germline V gene. The CDR3 DNA reads TGCGCCAGCAGCGCAACAGGTAGAGAGACCCAGTACTTC. Protein: CASSATGRETQYF.